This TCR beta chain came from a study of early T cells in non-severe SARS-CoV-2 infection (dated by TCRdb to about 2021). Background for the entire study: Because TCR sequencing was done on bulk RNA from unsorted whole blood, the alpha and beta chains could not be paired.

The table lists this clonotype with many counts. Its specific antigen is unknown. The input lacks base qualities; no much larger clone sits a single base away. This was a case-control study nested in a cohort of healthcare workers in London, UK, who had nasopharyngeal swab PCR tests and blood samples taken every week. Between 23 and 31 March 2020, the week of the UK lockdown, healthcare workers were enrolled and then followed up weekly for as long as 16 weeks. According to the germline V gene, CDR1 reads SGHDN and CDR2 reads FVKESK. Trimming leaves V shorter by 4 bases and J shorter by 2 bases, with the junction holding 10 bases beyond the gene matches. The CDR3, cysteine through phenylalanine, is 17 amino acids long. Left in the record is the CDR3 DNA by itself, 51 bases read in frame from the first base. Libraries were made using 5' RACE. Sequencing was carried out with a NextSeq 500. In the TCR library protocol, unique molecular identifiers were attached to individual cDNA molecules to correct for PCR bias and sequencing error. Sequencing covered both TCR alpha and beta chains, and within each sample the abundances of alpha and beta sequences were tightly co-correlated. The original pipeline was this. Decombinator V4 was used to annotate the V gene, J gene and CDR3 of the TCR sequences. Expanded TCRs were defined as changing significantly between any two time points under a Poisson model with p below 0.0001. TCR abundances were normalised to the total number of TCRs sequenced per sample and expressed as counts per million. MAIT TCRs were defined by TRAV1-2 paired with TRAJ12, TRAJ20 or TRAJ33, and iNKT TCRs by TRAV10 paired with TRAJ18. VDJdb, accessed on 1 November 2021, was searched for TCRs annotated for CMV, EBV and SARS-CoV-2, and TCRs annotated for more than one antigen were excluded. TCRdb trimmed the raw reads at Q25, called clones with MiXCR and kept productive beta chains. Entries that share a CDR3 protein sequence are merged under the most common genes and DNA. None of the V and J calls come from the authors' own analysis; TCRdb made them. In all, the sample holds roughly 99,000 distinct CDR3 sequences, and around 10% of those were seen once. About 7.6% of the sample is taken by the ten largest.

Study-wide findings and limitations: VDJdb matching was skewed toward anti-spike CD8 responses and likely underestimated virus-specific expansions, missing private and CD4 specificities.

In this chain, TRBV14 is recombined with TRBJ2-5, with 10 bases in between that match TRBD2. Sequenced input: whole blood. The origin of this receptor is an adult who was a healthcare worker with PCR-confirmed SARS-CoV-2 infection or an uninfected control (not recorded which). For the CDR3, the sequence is CASSPRRTSGFQETQYF. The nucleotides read TGTGCCAGCAGCCCACGCCGGACTAGCGGTTTTCAAGAGACCCAGTACTTC.